A single T cell receptor beta chain is shown here with its context. This sample includes further DNA sequences coding for the same CDR3. These data belong to a study of blood T cell repertoires in COVID-19. For the study at large: COVID-19 samples, acute and convalescent, were from the United States, Italy and Spain. In each case, the material was cDNA or gDNA derived from T cells, B-cell-depleted T cells, or PBMCs.

The CDR3 runs 15 residues. V gave up 0 bases and J gave up 1 base, with 7 bases separating them. CDR1 and CDR2 from the germline V gene are LNHNV and YYDKDF (reference sequence). Methods used by the authors: Reference gene primer amplification gave estimated nucleated cell counts. Sequenced by immunoSEQ multiplex PCR; TCRdb stores in-frame clones only, minus some. V, J and clone size reflect that table, while D and trimming were determined from the DNA. The repertoire consists of almost 70,000 clones, with roughly 80% occurring once and the leading ten covering approximately 16%. The source is a man between 60 and 70 years old with acute or convalescent COVID-19. Sequencing was carried out using peripheral blood. The chain couples TRBV15 to TRBJ1-3, with D maybe TRBD1 (5 bases). The DNA for the CDR3 is TGTGCCACCAGCAGAGATTCAGGGTCTGGAAACACCATATATTTT. This gives the protein CATSRDSGSGNTIYF. The entire variable domain, with the rest obtained from reference TRBV15 and TRBJ1-3, is as follows: DAMVIQNPRYQVTQFGKPVTLSCSQTLNHNVMYWYQQKSSQAPKLLFHYYDKDFNNEADTPDNFQSRRPNTSFCFLDIRSPGLGDTAMYLCATSRDSGSGNTIYFGEGSWLTVV.